These 28 T cell receptor beta chains were all obtained from the same sample, sequenced in a study of cytomegalovirus exposure and HLA in healthy donors. Libraries were prepared by immunoSEQ multiplex PCR; TCRdb keeps only in-frame clonotypes and omits some of them. The sample has roughly 250,000 clones, approximately 87% seen once. Sequencing was done on a sample of PBMCs. These receptors came from a man aged 18 to 29 in good health and CMV-seronegative.

The chain uses TRBV15 and TRBJ2-2; 7 bases agree with TRBD2. The CDR3 length is 16 residues. The germline gives CDR1 LNHNV, CDR2 YYDKDF (reference sequence). With V trimmed by 3 bases and J by 3 bases, 7 bases remained unmatched. CDR3 nucleotide sequence: TGTGCCACCAGCAGCCCACGGGGGGAGGACACCGGGGAGCTGTTTTTT. The encoded protein is CATSSPRGEDTGELFF. Full variable domain (rest looked up from reference TRBV15 and TRBJ2-2): DAMVIQNPRYQVTQFGKPVTLSCSQTLNHNVMYWYQQKSSQAPKLLFHYYDKDFNNEADTPDNFQSRRPNTSFCFLDIRSPGLGDTAMYLCATSSPRGEDTGELFFGEGSRLTVL.

V usage is TRBV9 and J usage is TRBJ1-2, with 8 bases matching TRBD1. J was trimmed by 3 bases and V by 0 bases; bases with no gene match: 4. The CDR3 is 15 residues long. The germline V gene has CDR1 SGDLS and CDR2 YYNGEE. CDR3: CASSVVAGGDYGYTF. The CDR3 nucleotides are TGTGCCAGCAGCGTAGTTGCAGGGGGCGACTATGGCTACACCTTC.

This chain uses TRBV2 with TRBJ1-1, with 9 positions matching TRBD1. The germline V gene encodes CDR1 SNHLY and CDR2 FYNNEI. This CDR3 spans 15 amino acids. V gave up 4 bases and J gave up 7 bases; unmatched junction bases: 10. CDR3: CASSVSDRGGIEAFF. CDR3 coding DNA: TGTGCCAGCAGTGTGTCGGACAGGGGAGGGATTGAAGCTTTCTTT.

The chain carries TRBV7-2 and TRBJ2-7; unclear D gene. Germline lookup yields CDR1 SGHTA and CDR2 FQGNSA. Deletions cut 5 bases from V and 2 bases from J, with 13 bases between. The CDR3 totals 14 residues. CDR3 amino acids: CASSTRWVPYEQYF. The CDR3 nucleotides read TGTGCCAGCAGCACGAGGTGGGTCCCCTACGAGCAGTACTTC.

The rearrangement links TRBV28 to TRBJ1-4; 8 bases agree with TRBD1. Per the germline V gene, CDR1 is MDHEN and CDR2 is SYDVKM. The CDR3 is 15 residues long. J lost 8 bases, V lost 4 bases, and 9 bases had no gene match. Written as DNA, the CDR3 is TGTGCCAGCAGTTCCCCGGGACAGGACTGGGAAAAACTGTTTTTT. It encodes CASSSPGQDWEKLFF.

The chain employs TRBV5-4 and TRBJ2-2; 10 bases agree with TRBD1. V lost 0 bases, J lost 4 bases, and 3 bases stayed unmatched. The germline V gene has CDR1 SGHNT and CDR2 YYREEE (reference sequence). The CDR3 has 16 amino acids. The CDR3 coding sequence is TGTGCCAGCAGCTTGGGACAGGGGGCGAGCACCGGGGAGCTGTTTTTT. This translates into CASSLGQGASTGELFF.

The V call is TRBV4-1, the J call TRBJ1-1; tentatively, D is TRBD1 (6 bases). CDR1 and CDR2 from the germline V gene are MGHRA and YSYEKL. The CDR3 is 20 amino acids. V dropped 0 bases and J dropped 0 bases, with 23 bases sitting between them. The CDR3 spells CASSQDSPPQGSFMNTEAFF. CDR3 bases: TGCGCCAGCAGCCAAGATTCCCCGCCGCAGGGGAGTTTCATGAACACTGAAGCTTTCTTT.

The chain uses TRBV5-1 and TRBJ2-2; 7 bases fit TRBD1. CDR1 is SGHRS and CDR2 is YFSETQ in the germline V gene. This CDR3 contains 13 residues. J was trimmed by 10 bases and V by 0 bases; bases with no gene match: 3. The CDR3 DNA reads TGCGCCAGCAGCTTGGCTAGGGGGCAGGAGCTGTTTTTT. Its translation: CASSLARGQELFF.

The rearrangement links TRBV4-2 to TRBJ2-7, with a tentative D call TRBD2 (6 bases). Looked up from germline, CDR1 is LGHNA and CDR2 is YNFKEQ. V was shortened by 0 bases and J by 3 bases, with 15 bases between the two germline ends. The length of the CDR3 is 16 residues. The CDR3 nucleotides read TGTGCCAGCAGCCAAGATTGGGGATCGGGGGTCTACGAGCAGTACTTC. This sequence encodes CASSQDWGSGVYEQYF.

The genes are TRBV2 and TRBJ2-2; 9 bases fit TRBD1. Per germline, CDR1 SNHLY and CDR2 FYNNEI. The CDR3 has 15 amino acids. Trimming took 8 bases from V and 5 from J; bases not matched to a gene: 9. CDR3 in DNA: TGTGCCAGCGTCTGGGGACAGGGTAATACCGGGGAGCTGTTTTTT. It encodes CASVWGQGNTGELFF.

V is TRBV5-4 and J is TRBJ2-3; TRBD2 matches at 8 bases. Germline lookup yields CDR1 SGHNT and CDR2 YYREEE (reference sequence). J was trimmed by 3 bases and V by 4 bases; bases with no gene match: 7. The CDR3 spans 15 residues. The CDR3 bases are TGTGCCAGCAGCCTGGGGGGACTAGATACAGATACGCAGTATTTT. Its translation is CASSLGGLDTDTQYF.

Comment on this clone: This same CDR3 is encoded by further DNA sequences in the sample. V is TRBV18 and J is TRBJ2-3; D remains unclear. The germline V gene encodes CDR1 KGHSH and CDR2 LQKENI. Trimming shortened V by 6 bases and J by 0 bases, and 7 bases separated the two germline ends. The CDR3 spans 13 residues. CDR3 region: CASSPSSTDTQYF. The CDR3 DNA reads TGTGCCAGCTCTCCCTCTAGCACAGATACGCAGTATTTT. The variable domain in full, with the rest retrieved from reference TRBV18 and TRBJ2-3, is NAGVMQNPRHLVRRRGQEARLRCSPMKGHSHVYWYRQLPEEGLKFMVYLQKENIIDESGMPKERFSAEFPKEGPSILRIQQVVRGDSAAYFCASSPSSTDTQYFGPGTRLTVL.

This rearrangement joins TRBV7-9 to TRBJ1-5; TRBD1 might be the D (6 bases). CDR1 is SEHNR, CDR2 FQNEAQ, per germline (reference sequence). V lost 5 bases and J lost 9, with 11 bases in between. CDR3 size: 12 residues. The CDR3 DNA reads TGTGCCAGCAGCGACAGGAGGTGGCCCCAGCATTTT. Translating it yields CASSDRRWPQHF.

This clone has only a few counts. J is TRBJ2-5 and V is TRBV7-2; the D gene is possibly TRBD2 (5 bases). The ends were cut back, 5 bases at V and 4 bases at J, with 17 bases in the middle. Germline V CDR1 and CDR2: SGHTA, FQGNSA. This CDR3 region has 15 residues. CDR3 sequence reads: CASSRPPTSAETQYF. In DNA form, the CDR3 reads TGTGCCAGCAGCCGTCCACCCACTAGTGCAGAGACCCAGTACTTC.

The chain has TRBV4-2 and TRBJ1-5; 7 bases are shared with TRBD1. V lost 4 bases, J lost 3 bases, and 12 bases stayed unmatched. Germline V gives CDR1 LGHNA, CDR2 YNFKEQ. The CDR3 totals 17 residues. The CDR3 coding sequence is TGTGCCAGCAGCCCCTCCGGGACAGCCTATACCAATCAGCCCCAGCATTTT. Its protein is CASSPSGTAYTNQPQHF.

This sequence joins TRBV7-2 and TRBJ2-7; no clear D. Germline V gene lookup returns CDR1 SGHTA and CDR2 FQGNSA. The CDR3 totals 13 residues. V was trimmed by 5 bases and J by 9 bases, leaving 17 bases between them. CDR3 loop: CASSPVSYGAQYF. CDR3 DNA: TGTGCCAGCAGCCCTGTAAGTTATGGAGCGCAGTACTTC.

V usage is TRBV15 and J usage is TRBJ2-1; D is uncertain. Germline V gene sequence: CDR1 LNHNV, CDR2 YYDKDF (reference sequence). This CDR3 is built from 13 residues. The germline V and J ends were trimmed by 1 base and 5 bases, with 6 bases remaining between them. CDR3 protein: CATSRGGNNEQFF. CDR3 nucleotide sequence: TGTGCCACCAGCAGAGGCGGAAACAATGAGCAGTTCTTC.

V is TRBV28 and J is TRBJ1-1; D is uncertain. Germline lookup yields CDR1 MDHEN and CDR2 SYDVKM. Trimming cost V 8 bases and J 3 bases, with 13 bases left between them. The CDR3 is made up of 13 amino acids. In DNA form, the CDR3 reads TGTGCCAGCTTTATGGGCGGGTACACTGAAGCTTTCTTT. This translates into CASFMGGYTEAFF.

The chain carries TRBV4-3 and TRBJ2-3; D is undetermined. The CDR3 covers 16 residues. Germline values: CDR1 LGHNA, CDR2 YSLEER. Trimming pared 4 bases from V and 4 bases from J, leaving 18 bases between. As DNA, the CDR3 is TGCGCCAGCAGCCGCAGTGGGTCCTTGGAGCCAGATACGCAGTATTTT. It encodes CASSRSGSLEPDTQYF.

The V and J genes are TRBV9 and TRBJ2-1; TRBD1 matches 7 bases. This CDR3 region has 15 residues. Germline CDR1 is SGDLS and CDR2 is YYNGEE. Trimming at V came to 2 bases and at J to 7 bases, leaving 9 bases not matched to a gene. The DNA of the CDR3 is TGTGCCAGCAGCGTCGAACAGGGGAGTATGAATGAGCAGTTCTTC. It translates to CASSVEQGSMNEQFF.

This clone turned up a few times. The chain joins TRBV4-2 to TRBJ2-7; 12 nucleotides agree with TRBD2. In germline, CDR1 is LGHNA, CDR2 YNFKEQ. The junction had 4 bases not matched to a gene; V was cut back by 4 bases and J by 6 bases. CDR3 size: 14 residues. CDR3 amino acids: CASSLTSGSREQYF. CDR3 DNA sequence: TGTGCCAGCAGCCTGACTAGCGGGAGTCGCGAGCAGTACTTC.

This chain links TRBV28 with TRBJ2-6; D may be TRBD2 (5 bases). V lost 3 bases, J lost 6 bases, and 18 bases lay in between. This CDR3 is built from 17 residues. Germline CDR1 reads MDHEN; CDR2 reads SYDVKM. Here the CDR3 reads CASSFPSRSSVANVLTF. The CDR3 DNA sequence: TGTGCCAGCAGTTTCCCTAGCAGATCTTCAGTGGCCAACGTCCTGACTTTC.

This rearrangement joins TRBV5-5 to TRBJ2-7; 9 bases align to TRBD1. The CDR3 is made up of 15 amino acids. Trimming took 6 bases from V and 2 from J; bases not matched to a gene: 9. The germline V gene has CDR1 SGHKS and CDR2 YYEKEE (reference sequence). CDR3 amino acids: CASTKEDRGTYEQYF. DNA of the CDR3: TGTGCCAGCACTAAGGAAGACAGGGGGACCTACGAGCAGTACTTC.

This clone was detected only once. One junction end disagrees with the germline gene, perhaps due to a read error. The J gene is TRBJ2-1, the V gene TRBV7-7; 9 bases are a match to TRBD1. CDR1 is SSHAT, CDR2 FNYEAQ, per germline (reference sequence). The CDR3 length is 15 residues. The CDR3 coding sequence is TGTGCTAGCAGCTTGGTGACAGGGGGGTACAATGAGCAGTTCTTC. As protein: CASSLVTGGYNEQFF.

The rearrangement joins TRBV7-2 to TRBJ1-2; D is undetermined. There are 14 residues in the CDR3. Germline CDR1 is SGHTA and CDR2 is FQGNSA. The germline V and J ends were trimmed by 4 bases and 1 base, with 10 bases remaining between them. In DNA, the CDR3 is TGTGCCAGCAGCTCCCGGTATAATAACTATGGCTACACCTTC. Translating it yields CASSSRYNNYGYTF.

This clone was detected only once. The chain recombines TRBV18 with TRBJ2-2, with 8 bases matching TRBD1. CDR1 is KGHSH and CDR2 is LQKENI in the germline V gene. The CDR3 is 15 residues long. After removal of 5 bases from V and 4 bases from J, the junction contained 6 bases not matched to a gene. CDR3 DNA sequence: TGTGCCAGCTCAGAGGGACAGGCGTCCACCGGGGAGCTGTTTTTT. Its translation is CASSEGQASTGELFF.

V usage is TRBV4-1 and J usage is TRBJ2-7, with TRBD1 matching over 10 bases. Trimming removed 1 base from V and 4 bases from J; junction bases left unmatched: 4. Germline-derived CDR1 and CDR2 are MGHRA and YSYEKL. This CDR3 comprises 15 residues. CDR3 coding DNA: TGCGCCAGCAGCCAAGCTCCGGGACAGGGGTACGAGCAGTACTTC. This encodes CASSQAPGQGYEQYF.

This clone has only one observation. The genes are TRBV19 and TRBJ2-7; TRBD2 might be the D (6 bases). In germline, CDR1 is LNHDA, CDR2 SQIVND (reference sequence). V was pared by 3 bases and J by 3 bases, with 15 bases between. The CDR3 covers 15 residues. CDR3 sequence reads: CASSMISGVGYEQYF. In DNA, the CDR3 is TGTGCCAGTAGTATGATTAGCGGTGTGGGCTACGAGCAGTACTTC. The full variable domain, completed using reference TRBV19 and TRBJ2-7, is DGGITQSPKYLFRKEGQNVTLSCEQNLNHDAMYWYRQDPGQGLRLIYYSQIVNDFQKGDIAEGYSVSREKKESFPLTVTSAQKNPTAFYLCASSMISGVGYEQYFGPGTRLTVT.